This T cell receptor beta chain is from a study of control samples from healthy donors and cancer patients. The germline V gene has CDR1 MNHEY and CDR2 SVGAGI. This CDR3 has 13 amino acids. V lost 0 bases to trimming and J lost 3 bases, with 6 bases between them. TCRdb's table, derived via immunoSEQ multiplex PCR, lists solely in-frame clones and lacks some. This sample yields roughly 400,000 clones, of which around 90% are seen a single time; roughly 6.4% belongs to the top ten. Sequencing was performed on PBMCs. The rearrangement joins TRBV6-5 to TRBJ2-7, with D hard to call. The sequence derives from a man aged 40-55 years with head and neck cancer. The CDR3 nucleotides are TGTGCCAGCAGTTACTCAGGTAGCTACGAGCAGTACTTC. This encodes CASSYSGSYEQYF.